The 28 T cell receptor beta chains below were found in one sample sequenced in a study of PD-L1 blockade in urothelial cancer. Time point: peripheral blood 6 weeks after treatment start. Some clones are missing from TCRdb's copy, which holds only in-frame ones; the method was immunoSEQ multiplex PCR. The data hold about 120,000 clones, with more than 85% observed a single time. Sample: PBMCs, taken around atezolizumab (anti-PD-L1) treatment. The source of these receptors is a man aged 55 to 70 with urothelial cancer.

The sample holds one count of this clone. The CDR3 reads CASSFGGNVNTEAFF. The CDR3 DNA reads as TGTGCCAGCAGCTTCGGGGGTAACGTGAACACTGAAGCTTTCTTT. The J gene is TRBJ1-1, the V gene TRBV5-4, with D possibly being TRBD1 (5 bases). V lost 2 bases and J 0 bases, leaving 11 bases between the germline ends. The CDR3 runs to 15 residues. Germline V gene lookup returns CDR1 SGHNT and CDR2 YYREEE (reference sequence).

This chain connects TRBV15 to TRBJ2-7; D not resolved. Germline V gene sequence: CDR1 LNHNV, CDR2 YYDKDF (reference sequence). Trimming stripped 4 bases from V and 0 bases from J, with 13 bases between. The CDR3 totals 15 residues. The CDR3 nucleotides read TGTGCCACCAGCATGTCGGGTAGCCTCTCCTACGAGCAGTACTTC. It translates to CATSMSGSLSYEQYF.

The rearrangement uses TRBV7-6 and TRBJ1-5; D is unresolved. The ends were cut back, 5 bases at V and 2 bases at J, with 7 bases in the middle. The CDR3 has 13 residues. From germline, CDR1 is SGHVS and CDR2 FNYEAQ. The CDR3 region has the DNA TGTGCCAGCAGCCAGTCAGGCAATCAGCCCCAGCATTTT. Translation gives CASSQSGNQPQHF.

V usage is TRBV15 and J usage is TRBJ2-1, with 11 bases fitting TRBD2. Germline CDR1 is LNHNV and CDR2 is YYDKDF (reference sequence). V lost 5 bases and J lost 10; bases outside the gene matches: 7. This CDR3 is built from 14 residues. CDR3 in amino acids: CATSFLAGGREQFF. Here the CDR3 DNA reads TGTGCCACCAGCTTTCTAGCGGGAGGAAGGGAGCAGTTCTTC.

This clone was observed once. In nucleotides, the CDR3 is TGTGCCAGCTATCCCGGGACAGGGGTCTTCACAGATACGCAGTATTTT. It encodes CASYPGTGVFTDTQYF. This chain links TRBV7-2 with TRBJ2-3; 10 nucleotides align to TRBD1. Germline V gene sequence: CDR1 SGHTA, CDR2 FQGNSA. The CDR3 runs 16 residues. J was trimmed by 2 bases and V by 8 bases; bases with no gene match: 10. Supplemented by reference TRBV7-2 and TRBJ2-3, the full variable domain reads GAGVSQSPSNKVTEKGKDVELRCDPISGHTALYWYRQSLGQGLEFLIYFQGNSAPDKSGLPSDRFSAERTGGSVSTLTIQRTQQEDSAVYLCASYPGTGVFTDTQYFGPGTRLTVL.

This rearrangement joins TRBV12-1 to TRBJ1-2; TRBD1, the table's D call, was not compared with the DNA. TRBV12-1 counts as a pseudogene. The CDR3 has 14 residues. CDR3 coding DNA: TGTGCCAGCAGCCCGACAGGGTGCGGCTATGGCTACACCTTC. Its translation: CASSPTGCGYGYTF.

This clone has a single count. This chain uses TRBV7-2 with TRBJ2-5, with TRBD2 as a possible D gene (6 bases). The CDR3 totals 15 residues. Germline lookup yields CDR1 SGHTA and CDR2 FQGNSA. Trimming cost V 0 bases and J 1 base, with 9 bases left between them. CDR3 in DNA: TGTGCCAGCAGCTTAGCGGAGGGGCCCCAAGAGACCCAGTACTTC. Protein sequence: CASSLAEGPQETQYF. The full variable domain, rest sourced from reference TRBV7-2 and TRBJ2-5, is GAGVSQSPSNKVTEKGKDVELRCDPISGHTALYWYRQSLGQGLEFLIYFQGNSAPDKSGLPSDRFSAERTGGSVSTLTIQRTQQEDSAVYLCASSLAEGPQETQYFGPGTRLLVL.

This chain links TRBV4-1 with TRBJ2-7; D may be TRBD2 (5 bases). The V end lost 0 bases, the J end lost 0 bases, and 15 bases lay between the germline ends. The CDR3 runs to 17 residues. The germline gives CDR1 MGHRA, CDR2 YSYEKL. This chain's CDR3 is CASSQDTDGINSYEQYF. The CDR3 nucleotides are TGCGCCAGCAGCCAAGATACAGACGGGATCAACTCCTACGAGCAGTACTTC.

The CDR3 bases are TGTGCCACCCAATGGAGGGAGACTTATGAAAAACTGTTTTTT. Its protein is CATQWRETYEKLFF. V and J are TRBV28 and TRBJ1-4; D gene uncertain. Trimming took off 10 bases at V and 6 bases at J, with 18 bases between the two ends. The CDR3 sequence is 14 residues long. Germline CDR1 and CDR2: MDHEN and SYDVKM.

The chain employs TRBV4-1 and TRBJ1-2; D is possibly TRBD1 (6 bases). The V gene's germline CDR1 is MGHRA and CDR2 YSYEKL. The CDR3 extends over 13 amino acids. V was clipped by 1 base and J by 8 bases, with 11 bases between them. Here the CDR3 reads CASSQAQGNGYTF. Here the CDR3 DNA reads TGCGCCAGCAGCCAAGCACAGGGTAACGGCTACACCTTC.

This clone was seen only once. The V gene is TRBV5-6, the J gene TRBJ2-5; 7 nucleotides align to TRBD1. Trimming took 4 bases from V and 5 from J; bases not matched to a gene: 8. This CDR3 has 14 amino acids. CDR1 and CDR2 from the germline V gene are SGHDT and YYEEEE. CDR3 sequence reads: CASSQTGLWETQYF. The CDR3 DNA reads TGTGCCAGCAGCCAGACAGGGCTGTGGGAGACCCAGTACTTC.

A single count supports this clone. V is TRBV11-1 and J is TRBJ1-1; 9 nucleotides line up with TRBD1. This CDR3 has 15 residues. Trimming cost V 1 base and J 5 bases; bases outside gene matches: 5. Germline V lookup: CDR1 SGHAT, CDR2 FQDESV (reference sequence). The CDR3 DNA reads TGTGCCAGCAGCTTAGACAGGGGGCGAAAGACTGAAGCTTTCTTT. Translated, it gives CASSLDRGRKTEAFF.

The genes are TRBV6-5 and TRBJ1-6; D not certain. CDR3 length: 14 residues. V was trimmed by 6 bases and J by 8 bases, leaving 14 bases between them. The germline gives CDR1 MNHEY, CDR2 SVGAGI. The chain's CDR3 is CASRTGIPDSPLHF. CDR3 DNA sequence: TGTGCCAGCAGGACGGGGATCCCAGATTCACCCCTCCACTTT.

The J gene is TRBJ1-3, the V gene TRBV11-2; possible D gene TRBD1, 6 bases. Germline CDR1 is SGHAT and CDR2 is FQNNGV. The CDR3 covers 13 residues. Trimming cost V 5 bases and J 4 bases, with 9 bases left between them. CDR3: CASSGTQGNTIYF. The DNA for the CDR3 is TGTGCCAGCAGCGGGACACAAGGAAACACCATATATTTT. Looking up the rest from reference TRBV11-2 and TRBJ1-3 gives the full variable domain: EAGVAQSPRYKIIEKRQSVAFWCNPISGHATLYWYQQILGQGPKLLIQFQNNGVVDDSQLPKDRFSAERLKGVDSTLKIQPAKLEDSAVYLCASSGTQGNTIYFGEGSWLTVV.

The V call is TRBV19, the J call TRBJ2-3; possibly TRBD2 for D (6 bases). V lost 10 bases and J 2 bases, leaving 13 bases between the germline ends. Germline lookup yields CDR1 LNHDA and CDR2 SQIVND (reference sequence). The CDR3 runs to 13 residues. CDR3 in amino acids: CATNRDSTDTQYF. The CDR3 DNA sequence: TGTGCCACCAACCGGGACTCCACAGATACGCAGTATTTT.

The chain carries TRBV11-2 and TRBJ2-7; D is ambiguous. Deletions cut 1 base from V and 4 bases from J, with 5 bases between. The CDR3 covers 12 residues. Germline V gene data show CDR1 as SGHAT and CDR2 as FQNNGV. This CDR3 is CASSLVTYEQYF. The CDR3 DNA reads TGTGCCAGCAGCTTAGTGACTTACGAGCAGTACTTC.

The chain links TRBV7-8 to TRBJ2-7; TRBD1 matches 9 bases. Trimming removed 3 bases from V and 6 bases from J; junction bases left unmatched: 6. CDR1 and CDR2 from the germline V gene are SGHVS and FQNEAQ. CDR3 length: 14 residues. CDR3 sequence reads: CASSLDRGTSEQYF. The CDR3 DNA sequence: TGTGCCAGCAGCTTGGACAGGGGAACTAGCGAGCAGTACTTC.

A word on this clone: Germline is not matched at one junction end, which may reflect a read error. V is TRBV28 and J is TRBJ2-7, with 12 positions matching TRBD2. Germline V gene sequence: CDR1 MDHEN, CDR2 SYDVKM. This CDR3 contains 13 residues. The CDR3 reads CASSSTSGRAGFF. The CDR3 nucleotides are TGTGCCAGCAGTTCGACTAGCGGGAGAGCGGGGTTCTTC.

V usage is TRBV9 and J usage is TRBJ2-7; D is unresolved. V lost 2 bases to trimming and J lost 0 bases, with 9 bases between them. The CDR3 runs 14 residues. Per germline, CDR1 SGDLS and CDR2 YYNGEE. The CDR3 is CASSVSSGSYEQYF. The CDR3 nucleotides read TGTGCCAGCAGCGTTTCGTCCGGCTCCTACGAGCAGTACTTC.

This clone came up a few times. This chain uses TRBV6-4 with TRBJ1-1, with D unresolved. V was cut by 4 bases and J by 3 bases, with 9 bases left in between. This CDR3 spans 13 amino acids. CDR1 MRHNA and CDR2 SNTAGT come from the germline V gene. The CDR3 sequence is CASSVRRDTEAFF. CDR3 nucleotide sequence: TGTGCCAGCAGTGTGAGGAGGGACACTGAAGCTTTCTTT.

This rearrangement joins TRBV28 to TRBJ2-7; 10 bases agree with TRBD2. The CDR3 is made up of 20 amino acids. Germline CDR1 reads MDHEN; CDR2 reads SYDVKM. Trimming removed 6 bases from V and 0 bases from J; junction bases left unmatched: 20. The CDR3 DNA is TGTGCCAGCAGCCGGACATCAGGACTAGCGGCCCTTAAGAGCTCCTACGAGCAGTACTTC. Translating gives CASSRTSGLAALKSSYEQYF.

This clone has more than one count but fewer than ten. The chain uses TRBV7-2 and TRBJ2-5, with D unclear. CDR1 SGHTA and CDR2 FQGNSA come from the germline V gene. V was cut by 2 bases and J by 0 bases, with 7 bases left in between. The CDR3 consists of 14 residues. Written as DNA, the CDR3 is TGTGCCAGCAGCTTAACCGCGTACCAAGAGACCCAGTACTTC. Amino acids: CASSLTAYQETQYF.

V usage is TRBV7-3 and J usage is TRBJ2-1, with D perhaps matching TRBD2 (6 bases). Germline V lookup: CDR1 SGHTA, CDR2 FQGTGA. The length of the CDR3 is 13 residues. Trimming stripped 8 bases from V and 9 bases from J, with 17 bases between. CDR3 in amino acids: CASGRQGEGEQFF. In DNA, the CDR3 is TGTGCCAGCGGGAGGCAGGGTGAGGGTGAGCAGTTCTTC.

This sequence joins TRBV25-1 and TRBJ1-4; D might be TRBD1 (5 bases). Looked up from germline, CDR1 is MGHDK and CDR2 is SYGVNS. This CDR3 region has 17 residues. V lost 0 bases, J lost 3 bases, and 14 bases lay in between. For the CDR3, the DNA is TGTGCCAGCAGTGAATATAAGCAGGGTTTTTCTAATGAAAAACTGTTTTTT. Protein sequence: CASSEYKQGFSNEKLFF.

The V and J genes are TRBV6-1 and TRBJ2-5; a possible D gene is TRBD1 (6 bases). V lost 2 bases to trimming and J lost 5 bases, with 18 bases between them. The CDR3 has 16 residues. CDR1 is MNHNS and CDR2 is SASEGT in the germline V gene. CDR3 loop: CASSERFTGLGETQYF. The CDR3 region has the DNA TGTGCCAGCAGTGAACGATTCACAGGGCTGGGGGAGACCCAGTACTTC.

The chain links TRBV10-3 to TRBJ1-1, with TRBD1 as a possible D gene (6 bases). This CDR3 spans 14 amino acids. V was clipped by 6 bases and J by 0 bases, with 11 bases between them. From germline, CDR1 is ENHRY and CDR2 SYGVKD. CDR3: CAISPGHLNTEAFF. The DNA for the CDR3 is TGTGCCATCAGCCCGGGACACCTGAACACTGAAGCTTTCTTT.

There are a few counts of this clone. V usage is TRBV5-1 and J usage is TRBJ2-1; TRBD2 might be the D (6 bases). The CDR3 runs 16 residues. Trimming shortened V by 4 bases and J by 7 bases, and 21 bases separated the two germline ends. CDR1 is SGHRS, CDR2 YFSETQ, per germline. CDR3 loop: CASSGVIPGVSNEQFF. The DNA for the CDR3 is TGCGCCAGCAGCGGCGTTATTCCGGGGGTATCGAATGAGCAGTTCTTC.

This chain joins TRBV27 and TRBJ2-3; 8 bases are a match to TRBD1. The CDR3 runs to 16 residues. With 1 base clipped from V and 3 bases from J, the junction kept 6 bases outside the gene matches. Germline lookup yields CDR1 MNHEY and CDR2 SMNVEV (reference sequence). CDR3 sequence reads: CASSLWAGGMTDTQYF. The DNA of the CDR3 is TGTGCCAGCAGTTTATGGGCAGGGGGCATGACAGATACGCAGTATTTT.